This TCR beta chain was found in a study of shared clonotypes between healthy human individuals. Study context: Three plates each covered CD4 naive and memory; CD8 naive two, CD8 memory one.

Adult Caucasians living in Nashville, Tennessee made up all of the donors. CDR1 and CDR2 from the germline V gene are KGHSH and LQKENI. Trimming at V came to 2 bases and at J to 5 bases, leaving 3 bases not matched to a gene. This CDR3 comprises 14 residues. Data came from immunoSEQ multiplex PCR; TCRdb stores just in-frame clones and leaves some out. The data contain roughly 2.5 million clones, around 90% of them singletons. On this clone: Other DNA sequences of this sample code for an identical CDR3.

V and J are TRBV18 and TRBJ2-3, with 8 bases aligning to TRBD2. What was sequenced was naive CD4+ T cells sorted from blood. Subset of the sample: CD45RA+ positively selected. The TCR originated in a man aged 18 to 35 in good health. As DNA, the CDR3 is TGTGCCAGCTCACCATCGCTAGCGGGAGATACGCAGTATTTT. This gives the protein CASSPSLAGDTQYF.